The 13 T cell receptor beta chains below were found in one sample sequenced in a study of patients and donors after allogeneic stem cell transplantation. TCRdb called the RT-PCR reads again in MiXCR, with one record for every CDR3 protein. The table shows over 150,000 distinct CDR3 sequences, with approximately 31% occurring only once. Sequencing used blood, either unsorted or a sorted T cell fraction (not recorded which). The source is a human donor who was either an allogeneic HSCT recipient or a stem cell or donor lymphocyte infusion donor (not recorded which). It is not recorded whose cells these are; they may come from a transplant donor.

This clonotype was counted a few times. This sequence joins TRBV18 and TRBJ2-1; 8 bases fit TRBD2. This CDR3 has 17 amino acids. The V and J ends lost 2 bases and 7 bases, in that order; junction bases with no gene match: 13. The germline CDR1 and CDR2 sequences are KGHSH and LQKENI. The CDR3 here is CASSPTFGQRERNEQFF. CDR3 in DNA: TGTGCCAGCTCACCAACCTTTGGGCAGCGGGAGCGAAATGAGCAGTTCTTC.

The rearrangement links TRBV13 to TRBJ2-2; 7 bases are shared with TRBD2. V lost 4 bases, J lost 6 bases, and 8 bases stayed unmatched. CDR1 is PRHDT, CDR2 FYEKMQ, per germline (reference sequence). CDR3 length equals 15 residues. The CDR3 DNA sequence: TGTGCCAGCAGCTCCACAGCGGGATCCGCCGGGGAGCTGTTTTTT. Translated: CASSSTAGSAGELFF.

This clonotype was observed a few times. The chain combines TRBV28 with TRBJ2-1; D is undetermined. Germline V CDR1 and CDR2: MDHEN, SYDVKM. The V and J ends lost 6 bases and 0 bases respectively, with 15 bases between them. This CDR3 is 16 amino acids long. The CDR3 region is CASSPPLPGSYNEQFF. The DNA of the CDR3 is TGTGCCAGCAGCCCCCCCCTCCCAGGCTCCTACAATGAGCAGTTCTTC.

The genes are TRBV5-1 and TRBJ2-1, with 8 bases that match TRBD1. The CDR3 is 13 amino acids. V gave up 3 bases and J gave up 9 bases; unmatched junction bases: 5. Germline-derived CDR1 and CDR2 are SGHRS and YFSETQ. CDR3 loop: CASSSRTGPEQFF. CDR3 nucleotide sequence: TGCGCCAGCAGCTCCAGGACAGGGCCTGAGCAGTTCTTC. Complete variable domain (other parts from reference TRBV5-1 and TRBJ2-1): KAGVTQTPRYLIKTRGQQVTLSCSPISGHRSVSWYQQTPGQGLQFLFEYFSETQRNKGNFPGRFSGRQFSNSRSEMNVSTLELGDSALYLCASSSRTGPEQFFGPGTRLTVL.

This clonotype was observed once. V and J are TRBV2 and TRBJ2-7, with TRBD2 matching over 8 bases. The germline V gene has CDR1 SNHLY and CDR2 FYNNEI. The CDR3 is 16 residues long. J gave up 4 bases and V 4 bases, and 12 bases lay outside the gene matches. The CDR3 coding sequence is TGTGCCAGCAGTGGCCGAACCAGCGGGAGTTCTTACGAGCAGTACTTC. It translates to CASSGRTSGSSYEQYF.

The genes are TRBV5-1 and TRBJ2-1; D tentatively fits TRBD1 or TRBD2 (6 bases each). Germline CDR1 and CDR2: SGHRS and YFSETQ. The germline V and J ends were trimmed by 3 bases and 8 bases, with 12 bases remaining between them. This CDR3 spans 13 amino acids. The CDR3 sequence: CASSSPGGHEQFF. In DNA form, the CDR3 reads TGCGCCAGCAGCTCACCCGGGGGCCATGAGCAGTTCTTC.

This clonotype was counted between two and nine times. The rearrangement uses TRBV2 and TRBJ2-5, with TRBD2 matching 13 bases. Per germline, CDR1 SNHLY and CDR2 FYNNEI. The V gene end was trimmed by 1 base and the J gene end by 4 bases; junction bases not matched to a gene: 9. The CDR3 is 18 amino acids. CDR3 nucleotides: TGTGCCAGCAGTGAAGACGGACTAGCGGGAGCGACTTTAGAGACCCAGTACTTC. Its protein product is CASSEDGLAGATLETQYF. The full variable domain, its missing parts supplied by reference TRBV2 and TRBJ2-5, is EPEVTQTPSHQVTQMGQEVILRCVPISNHLYFYWYRQILGQKVEFLVSFYNNEISEKSEIFDDQFSVERPDGSNFTLKIRSTKLEDSAMYFCASSEDGLAGATLETQYFGPGTRLLVL.

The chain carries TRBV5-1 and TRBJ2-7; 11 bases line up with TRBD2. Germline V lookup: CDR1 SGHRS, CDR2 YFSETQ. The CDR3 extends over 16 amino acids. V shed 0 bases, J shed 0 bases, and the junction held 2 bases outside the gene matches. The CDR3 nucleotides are TGCGCCAGCAGCTTGGTTACTAGCGGGAGCTCCTACGAGCAGTACTTC. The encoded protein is CASSLVTSGSSYEQYF.

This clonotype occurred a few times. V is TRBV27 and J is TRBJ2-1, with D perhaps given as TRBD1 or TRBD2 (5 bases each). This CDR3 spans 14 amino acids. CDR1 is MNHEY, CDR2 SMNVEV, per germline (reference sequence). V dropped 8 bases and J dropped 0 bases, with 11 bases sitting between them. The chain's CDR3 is CASRGVSSYNEQFF. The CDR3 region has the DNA TGTGCCAGCCGAGGGGTGAGCTCCTACAATGAGCAGTTCTTC.

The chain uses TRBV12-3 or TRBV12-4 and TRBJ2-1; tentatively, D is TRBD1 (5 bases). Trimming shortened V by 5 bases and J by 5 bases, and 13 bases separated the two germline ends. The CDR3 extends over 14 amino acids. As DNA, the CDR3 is TGTGCCAGCAGTCCCCTCACAGGTCACAATGAGCAGTTCTTC. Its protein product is CASSPLTGHNEQFF.

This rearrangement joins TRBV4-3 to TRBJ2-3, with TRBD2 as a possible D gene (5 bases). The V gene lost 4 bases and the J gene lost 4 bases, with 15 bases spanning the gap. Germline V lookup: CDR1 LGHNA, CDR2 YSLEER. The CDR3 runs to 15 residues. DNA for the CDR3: TGCGCCAGCAGCCCCTATACGGCGCGGGCAGATACGCAGTATTTT. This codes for CASSPYTARADTQYF.

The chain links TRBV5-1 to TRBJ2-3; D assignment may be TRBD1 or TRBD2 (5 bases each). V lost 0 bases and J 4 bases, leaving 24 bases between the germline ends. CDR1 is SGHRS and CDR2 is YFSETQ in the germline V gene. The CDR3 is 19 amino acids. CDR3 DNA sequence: TGCGCCAGCAGCTTGGGGGGTCAGGGACCCAGAGGGACGGCAGATACGCAGTATTTT. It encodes CASSLGGQGPRGTADTQYF.

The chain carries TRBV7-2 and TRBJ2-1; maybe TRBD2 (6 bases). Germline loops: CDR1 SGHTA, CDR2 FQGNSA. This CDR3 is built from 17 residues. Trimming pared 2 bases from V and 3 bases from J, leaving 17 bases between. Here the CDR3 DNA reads TGTGCCAGCAGCTTATATGCGGGGAAGGGAGACTACAATGAGCAGTTCTTC. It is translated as CASSLYAGKGDYNEQFF. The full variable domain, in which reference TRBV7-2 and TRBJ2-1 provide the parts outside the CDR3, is GAGVSQSPSNKVTEKGKDVELRCDPISGHTALYWYRQSLGQGLEFLIYFQGNSAPDKSGLPSDRFSAERTGGSVSTLTIQRTQQEDSAVYLCASSLYAGKGDYNEQFFGPGTRLTVL.